The 31 T cell receptor beta chains listed next were all sequenced from one sample in a study of T cell clonality in common variable immunodeficiency (dated by TCRdb to the mid-2010s). Library method: the immunoSEQ multiplex PCR assay. The source is immuneACCESS, and TCRdb retained only in-frame sequences with V and J called. Part of the clones is not carried over; for the studies checked, unresolved V genes explain less than half of this, and the remainder is unexplained. The table notes about 52,000 clones here, none of them singletons. Roughly 1.8% of the sample rests with the top ten. The source material was peripheral blood mononuclear cells. The receptors shown here come from a person between 18 and 69 years old in good health.

This clone appeared many times. The CDR3 extends 3 residues past the end of the read, so its final part is completed from the germline J gene. The rearrangement uses TRBV6-2 or TRBV6-3 and TRBJ2-5, with D perhaps TRBD2 (7 bases). The CDR3 sequence is 14 residues long. V lost 8 bases and J lost 4, with 17 bases in between. Germline CDR1 reads MNHEY; CDR2 reads SVGEGT. CDR3 region: CASQTGGRRETQYF. CDR3 DNA (partial): TGTGCCAGCCAGACGGGGGGCCGTCGAGAGACC.

In regard to this clone: The read ends 3 residues shy of where the CDR3 ends; the end is completed using the germline J gene. The chain has TRBV6-1 and TRBJ1-1; 10 nucleotides align to TRBD1. CDR3 length: 14 amino acids. V was clipped by 4 bases and J by 4 bases; unmatched bases: 3. Germline V gives CDR1 MNHNS, CDR2 SASEGT. The part of the CDR3 DNA that was read is TGTGCCAGCAGTGGCCGGGACAGGGGCACTGAA. Translated, it gives CASSGRDRGTE. The CDR3 in full is CASSGRDRGTEAFF.

Concerning this clone: The missing CDR3 end, 3 residues past where the read stops, is filled in from the germline J gene. The V call is TRBV30, the J call TRBJ2-3, with 7 bases that match TRBD1. The CDR3 is made up of 14 amino acids. The germline V gene has CDR1 GTSNPN and CDR2 SVGIG (reference sequence). CDR3 region: CAWRPAGGRETQYF. CDR3 DNA, as far as it was read: TGTGCCTGGAGGCCGGCAGGGGGTCGTGAGACG.

CDR3 sequence reads: CASSPRLDGYTF. The sequenced part of the CDR3 DNA is TGTGCCAGCAGCCCCCGGTTGGATGGC. The rearrangement uses TRBV7-8 and TRBJ1-2; no reliable D call. The read terminates 3 residues ahead of where the CDR3 ends, so the germline J gene completes it. Trimming stripped 5 bases from V and 6 bases from J, with 10 bases between. This CDR3 has 12 residues. Looked up from germline, CDR1 is SGHVS and CDR2 is FQNEAQ. The whole variable domain, remainder taken from reference TRBV7-8 and TRBJ1-2, is GAGVSQSPRYKVAKRGQDVALRCDPISGHVSLFWYQQALGQGPEFLTYFQNEAQLDKSGLPSDRFFAERPEGSVSTLKIQRTQQEDSAVYLCASSPRLDGYTFGSGTRLTVV.

The table lists this clone with many counts. The read comes to an end 3 residues before the CDR3 does, leaving the germline J gene to fill in the end. The chain joins TRBV6-2 or TRBV6-3 to TRBJ2-3, with 7 bases fitting TRBD1. Looked up from germline, CDR1 is MNHEY and CDR2 is SVGEGT. Trimming at V came to 4 bases and at J to 7 bases, leaving 5 bases not matched to a gene. This CDR3 has 13 residues. The CDR3 is CASSLGQLNTQYF. The sequenced CDR3 bases are TGTGCCAGCAGTTTGGGACAGCTTAATACG.

This clone showed up many times. Read coverage stops 3 residues before the CDR3 terminus; the germline J gene supplies the remainder. V and J are TRBV7-3 and TRBJ2-3; 13 nucleotides align to TRBD2. Germline V gives CDR1 SGHTA, CDR2 FQGTGA. The CDR3 sequence is 18 residues long. Germline trimming cut 3 bases from V and 6 bases from J; bases unmatched to any gene: 12. The CDR3 loop reads CASSFNPRLAGGSDTQYF. The CDR3 bases that were read are TGTGCCAGCAGCTTTAACCCTCGACTAGCGGGAGGTTCGGATACG.

The table lists this clone with many counts. CDR3 bases read: TGCAGTGCCGGGCCAGGCCCCACGGGG. Its protein is CSAGPGPTG. The entire CDR3 is CSAGPGPTGAFF. The chain uses TRBV20-1 and TRBJ1-1; the D is unclear. The read finishes 3 residues shy of the CDR3 end, and the germline J gene is used to complete it. CDR1 and CDR2 from the germline V gene are DFQATT and SNEGSKA (reference sequence). This CDR3 region has 12 residues.

Worth noting for this clone: The CDR3 end lies 3 residues beyond the end of the read and is filled in from the germline J gene. The chain uses TRBV11-2 and TRBJ1-1; possible D gene TRBD1, 5 bases. The germline gives CDR1 SGHAT, CDR2 FQNNGV. Trimming took 3 bases from V and 5 from J, leaving 16 bases between them. The CDR3 has 15 amino acids. CDR3 DNA (partial): TGTGCCAGCAGCTTTATGAGGGGAAGGGATACTGAA. Translated: CASSFMRGRDTE. The entire CDR3 sequence reads CASSFMRGRDTEAFF.

This clone was recorded many times. The read halts 3 residues ahead of the CDR3 end, with the missing end drawn from the germline J gene. The chain recombines TRBV30 with TRBJ1-6; D is perhaps TRBD1 (6 bases). CDR1 and CDR2 (germline): GTSNPN, SVGIG (reference sequence). The ends were cut back, 3 bases at V and 6 bases at J, with 12 bases in the middle. The CDR3 is 14 residues long. The part of the CDR3 DNA that was read is TGTGCCTGGAGACCCGGGACACTTAATTCACCC. Translated, it gives CAWRPGTLNSP. In full, the CDR3 is CAWRPGTLNSPLHF.

There are a few counts of this clone. The CDR3 extends 3 residues past the end of the read, so its final part is completed from the germline J gene. V is TRBV19 and J is TRBJ2-5, with 15 bases matching TRBD2. Germline V gives CDR1 LNHDA, CDR2 SQIVND (reference sequence). The CDR3 has 15 amino acids. J lost 4 bases, V lost 4 bases, and 1 base had no gene match. This CDR3 reads CASSTGLAGGETQYF. The DNA read from the CDR3 is TGTGCCAGTAGTACGGGACTAGCGGGAGGAGAGACC.

This clone was picked up many times. The CDR3 extends 3 residues past the end of the read, so its final part is completed from the germline J gene. The chain couples TRBV18 to TRBJ2-7; 10 bases align to TRBD2. CDR1 is KGHSH and CDR2 is LQKENI in the germline V gene. The CDR3 loop spans 15 amino acids. The junction had 1 base not matched to a gene; V was cut back by 2 bases and J by 0 bases. The CDR3 protein is CASSPIAGGSYEQYF. CDR3 DNA, as far as it was read: TGTGCCAGCTCACCAATAGCGGGAGGCTCCTACGAG.

This clone showed up just a few times. The sequenced fragment ends 3 residues before the CDR3 boundary, so the rest is inferred from the germline J gene. The chain recombines TRBV7-9 with TRBJ1-2; tentative D call: TRBD1 (6 bases). CDR1 is SEHNR and CDR2 is FQNEAQ in the germline V gene (reference sequence). CDR3 size: 14 residues. Partial CDR3 DNA: TGTGCCAGCAGACCGGACAGCGAGGCGGAGCCC. Translated: CASRPDSEAEP. The full CDR3 protein reads CASRPDSEAEPYTF.

This clone came up a few times. From the germline J gene comes the end of the CDR3, since the read stops 3 residues before it. The genes are TRBV19 and TRBJ1-2, with a possible D match to TRBD1 (5 bases). CDR3 size: 14 residues. Germline V gene data show CDR1 as LNHDA and CDR2 as SQIVND (reference sequence). CDR3 DNA, as far as it was read: TGTGCCAGTAAACCGACAGTGGGTAACTACGAC. This gives the protein CASKPTVGNYD. The CDR3 as a whole reads CASKPTVGNYDYTF.

A few counts support this clone. The read ends 3 residues before the CDR3 terminus; that terminus is restored from the germline J gene. This chain uses TRBV18 with TRBJ2-1; maybe TRBD2 (5 bases). The CDR3 totals 15 residues. Deletions cut 3 bases from V and 2 bases from J, with 11 bases between. From germline, CDR1 is KGHSH and CDR2 LQKENI. CDR3 in amino acids: CASSPRATAYNEQFF. CDR3 DNA (partial): TGTGCCAGCTCACCGCGGGCTACAGCCTACAATGAG.

This clone has ten or more counts. The read gets to within 3 residues of the CDR3 end, and the germline J gene fills in the rest. The same CDR3 arises from other DNA sequences in this sample as well. The chain joins TRBV6-1 to TRBJ1-3; TRBD1 agrees at 7 bases. V gave up 4 bases and J gave up 0 bases; unmatched junction bases: 3. Germline V gene sequence: CDR1 MNHNS, CDR2 SASEGT. CDR3 length: 15 amino acids. The covered CDR3 bases are TGTGCCAGCAGTGTAGGGGGCAACTCTGGAAACACC. This encodes CASSVGGNSGNT. The whole CDR3 is CASSVGGNSGNTIYF.

In this sample, this clone turned up a few times. The read halts 3 residues ahead of the CDR3 end, with the missing end drawn from the germline J gene. The chain couples TRBV25-1 to TRBJ2-7; 7 nucleotides match TRBD1. Trimming cost V 2 bases and J 0 bases; bases outside gene matches: 4. CDR3 length equals 15 residues. CDR1 and CDR2 (germline): MGHDK, SYGVNS. The DNA read from the CDR3 is TGTGCCAGCAGTGAACCGGGACAGCTCTCCTACGAG. Its translation: CASSEPGQLSYE. The entire CDR3 protein is CASSEPGQLSYEQYF.

This clone was detected many times. From the germline J gene comes the end of the CDR3, since the read stops 3 residues before it. The genes are TRBV11-3 and TRBJ2-3, with 8 bases identical to TRBD2. The CDR3 is 14 residues long. Trimming cost V 8 bases and J 5 bases; bases outside gene matches: 9. Germline loops: CDR1 SGHNT, CDR2 YENEEA. CDR3 bases read: TGTGCCAGCGCCCGGGCGGGAGGCAGAGATACG. It yields the protein CASARAGGRDT. The entire CDR3 is CASARAGGRDTQYF.

This clone occurred many times. The missing CDR3 end, 3 residues past where the read stops, is filled in from the germline J gene. The chain recombines TRBV7-2 with TRBJ2-3; perhaps TRBD2 as D (5 bases). The germline V gene encodes CDR1 SGHTA and CDR2 FQGNSA. This CDR3 has 12 residues. Deletions cut 5 bases from V and 3 bases from J, with 6 bases between. The sequenced CDR3 bases are TGTGCCAGCAGCCGACTAACAGATACG. Its translation: CASSRLTDT. The full CDR3 sequence reads CASSRLTDTQYF. The full variable domain, in which reference TRBV7-2 and TRBJ2-3 provide the parts outside the CDR3, is GAGVSQSPSNKVTEKGKDVELRCDPISGHTALYWYRQSLGQGLEFLIYFQGNSAPDKSGLPSDRFSAERTGGSVSTLTIQRTQQEDSAVYLCASSRLTDTQYFGPGTRLTVL.

This clone was seen ten or more times. The read is 3 residues too short to cover the CDR3 end, so that end is filled in from the germline J gene. The chain uses TRBV6-2 or TRBV6-3 and TRBJ2-2, with 12 bases matching TRBD2. The CDR3 has 15 residues. Per the germline V gene, CDR1 is MNHEY and CDR2 is SVGEGT. With 3 bases clipped from V and 6 bases from J, the junction kept 2 bases outside the gene matches. CDR3 bases read: TGTGCCAGCAGTTATGCTAGCGGGGGGGCCGGGGAG. Encoded protein: CASSYASGGAGE. The whole CDR3 protein is CASSYASGGAGELFF.

This clone came up many times. The CDR3 end falls 3 residues outside the read, so it is completed with the germline J gene. The J gene is TRBJ2-3, the V gene TRBV12-5; no firm D call. The CDR3 contains 19 residues. The germline V gene has CDR1 LGHNT and CDR2 FRNRAP. V was trimmed by 2 bases and J by 3 bases, leaving 24 bases between them. The sequenced part of the CDR3 DNA is TGTGCTAGTGGTTTGTCAAGGGTAGGGTTAACTCGTGGTACAGATACG. This codes for CASGLSRVGLTRGTDT. The CDR3 reads in full as CASGLSRVGLTRGTDTQYF.

This clone was seen a few times. From the germline J gene comes the end of the CDR3, since the read stops 3 residues before it. The chain has TRBV6-2 or TRBV6-3 and TRBJ1-2, with a possible D match to TRBD1 (6 bases). The germline CDR1 and CDR2 sequences are MNHEY and SVGEGT. The CDR3 covers 13 residues. Partial CDR3 DNA: TGTGCCAGCAGTGACAGGTACTACAATGAC. Its translation: CASSDRYYND. The CDR3 in full is CASSDRYYNDYTF.

This clone has at least ten counts. The CDR3 end lies 3 residues beyond the end of the read and is filled in from the germline J gene. This chain uses TRBV6-2 or TRBV6-3 with TRBJ1-4, with 7 bases fitting TRBD1. The V gene's germline CDR1 is MNHEY and CDR2 SVGEGT. With 0 bases clipped from V and 7 bases from J, the junction kept 2 bases outside the gene matches. The CDR3 has 14 residues. CDR3 in amino acids: CASSYSQGTEKLFF. CDR3 DNA, as far as it was read: TGTGCCAGCAGTTACTCACAGGGGACTGAAAAA.

Regarding this clone: The read ends 3 residues shy of where the CDR3 ends; the end is completed using the germline J gene. The genes are TRBV18 and TRBJ1-2; D unclear. CDR3 length: 17 amino acids. CDR1 and CDR2 (germline): KGHSH, LQKENI. CDR3 bases read: TGTGCCAGCTCACCACGGGAAACTAGCGGGAGGGCCCGCGAC. Protein product: CASSPRETSGRARD. Given in full, the CDR3 is CASSPRETSGRARDYTF.

The sample holds a few counts of this clone. The read comes to an end 3 residues before the CDR3 does, leaving the germline J gene to fill in the end. V usage is TRBV20-1 and J usage is TRBJ2-7; TRBD1 aligns across 8 bases. After removal of 6 bases from V and 2 bases from J, the junction contained 6 bases not matched to a gene. The CDR3 runs to 13 residues. The germline V gene has CDR1 DFQATT and CDR2 SNEGSKA (reference sequence). The sequenced CDR3 bases are TGCAGTGCCACACAGGGGGTCGCCTACGAG. Translated, it gives CSATQGVAYE. The entire CDR3 protein reads CSATQGVAYEQYF.

This clone came up many times. Read coverage stops 3 residues before the CDR3 terminus; the germline J gene supplies the remainder. The rearrangement joins TRBV5-4 to TRBJ1-1; D call uncertain. The germline V gene encodes CDR1 SGHNT and CDR2 YYREEE (reference sequence). The V gene lost 0 bases and the J gene lost 0 bases, with 6 bases spanning the gap. There are 14 residues in the CDR3. CDR3: CASSLAAVNTEAFF. The sequenced part of the CDR3 DNA is TGTGCCAGCAGCTTGGCAGCGGTGAACACTGAA.

This clone was recorded many times. The CDR3 end falls 3 residues outside the read, so it is completed with the germline J gene. This chain joins TRBV18 and TRBJ2-7, with 10 bases lining up with TRBD2. The V and J ends lost 3 bases and 6 bases, in that order; junction bases with no gene match: 5. Germline loops: CDR1 KGHSH, CDR2 LQKENI. The CDR3 has 14 residues. The sequenced CDR3 bases are TGTGCCAGCTCACCTTTAGCGGGAGGTGGCGAG. Its protein is CASSPLAGGGE. In full, the CDR3 is CASSPLAGGGEQYF.

For this clone: Coverage ceases 3 residues before the CDR3 finishes, and the germline J gene fills in the end. The chain uses TRBV7-9 and TRBJ1-1; 7 bases line up with TRBD1. The CDR3 loop spans 14 amino acids. Germline V gene data show CDR1 as SEHNR and CDR2 as FQNEAQ (reference sequence). CDR3 amino acids: CASRLGQSNEKAFF. The CDR3 bases that were read are TGTGCCAGCAGGTTGGGACAGAGTAATGAAAAA.

This clone was counted at least ten times. Sequencing ends 3 residues short of the CDR3 end; the germline J gene provides the rest. The chain has TRBV6-2 or TRBV6-3 and TRBJ2-5; unclear D gene. The CDR3 consists of 17 residues. Deletions cut 0 bases from V and 1 base from J, with 15 bases between. CDR1 MNHEY and CDR2 SVGEGT come from the germline V gene. Partial CDR3 DNA: TGTGCCAGCAGTTACTCGATTGGCCAGCGAGCCCAAGAGACC. Protein product: CASSYSIGQRAQET. The whole CDR3 reads CASSYSIGQRAQETQYF.

The sample holds a few counts of this clone. The read finishes 3 residues shy of the CDR3 end, and the germline J gene is used to complete it. The chain joins TRBV7-2 to TRBJ1-2; 7 bases are a match to TRBD1. Germline V gives CDR1 SGHTA, CDR2 FQGNSA. This CDR3 comprises 14 residues. Incomplete CDR3 DNA: TGTGCCAGCAGCTTAGCCTTGACAGGGCGCGAC. Protein product: CASSLALTGRD. The complete CDR3 protein is CASSLALTGRDYTF. Drawing the rest from reference TRBV7-2 and TRBJ1-2, the complete variable domain is GAGVSQSPSNKVTEKGKDVELRCDPISGHTALYWYRQSLGQGLEFLIYFQGNSAPDKSGLPSDRFSAERTGGSVSTLTIQRTQQEDSAVYLCASSLALTGRDYTFGSGTRLTVV.

This clone appeared many times. The CDR3 goes on 3 residues after the read ends, and that part is filled in from the germline J gene. J is TRBJ2-2 and V is TRBV4-2; D might be TRBD1 or TRBD2, each matching 6 bases. This CDR3 contains 16 residues. V lost 3 bases and J 6 bases, leaving 17 bases between the germline ends. CDR1 is LGHNA, CDR2 YNFKEQ, per germline. This chain's CDR3 is CASSQPTGRRAGELFF. The sequenced part of the CDR3 DNA is TGTGCCAGCAGCCAGCCAACAGGGAGGAGGGCCGGGGAG.

This clone was observed a few times. The read halts 3 residues ahead of the CDR3 end, with the missing end drawn from the germline J gene. This chain joins TRBV6-2 or TRBV6-3 and TRBJ1-6; no clear D. Germline V gives CDR1 MNHEY, CDR2 SVGEGT. This CDR3 contains 15 residues. Trimming stripped 2 bases from V and 7 bases from J, with 12 bases between. CDR3 region: CASSYRGGRNSPLHF. The CDR3 DNA, read in part, is TGTGCCAGCAGTTACCGGGGAGGGAGGAATTCACCC.